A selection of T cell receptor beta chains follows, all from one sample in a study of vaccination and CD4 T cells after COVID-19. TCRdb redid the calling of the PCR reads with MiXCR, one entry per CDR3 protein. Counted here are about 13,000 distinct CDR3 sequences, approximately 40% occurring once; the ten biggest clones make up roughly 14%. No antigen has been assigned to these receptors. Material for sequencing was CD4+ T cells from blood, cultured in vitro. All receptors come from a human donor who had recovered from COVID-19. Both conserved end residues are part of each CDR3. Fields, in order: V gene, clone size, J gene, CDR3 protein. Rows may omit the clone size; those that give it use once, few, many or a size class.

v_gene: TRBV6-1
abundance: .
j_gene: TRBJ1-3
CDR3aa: CASRIQGGDTIYF

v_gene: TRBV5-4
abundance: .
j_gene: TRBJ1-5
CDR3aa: CANGGHSNQPQHF

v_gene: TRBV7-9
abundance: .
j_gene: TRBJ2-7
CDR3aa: CASSQDWGQGAYEQYF

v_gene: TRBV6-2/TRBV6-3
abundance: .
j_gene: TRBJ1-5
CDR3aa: CASSYWAGSGQPQHF

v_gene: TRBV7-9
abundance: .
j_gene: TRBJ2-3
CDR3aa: CASSLAGADTQYF

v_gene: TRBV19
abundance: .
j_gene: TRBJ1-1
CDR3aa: CASSTKTGANTEAFF

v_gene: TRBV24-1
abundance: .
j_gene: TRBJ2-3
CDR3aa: CATSDYKADTQYF

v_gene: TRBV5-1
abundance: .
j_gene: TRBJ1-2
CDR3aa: CASSLRSEPIYTF

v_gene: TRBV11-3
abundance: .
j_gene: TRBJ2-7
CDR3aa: CASSPFEGSSYEQYF

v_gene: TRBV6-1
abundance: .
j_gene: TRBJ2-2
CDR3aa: CASSERRGSVGELFF

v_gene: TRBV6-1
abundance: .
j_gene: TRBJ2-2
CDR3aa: CASSGFTGTGVPGELFF

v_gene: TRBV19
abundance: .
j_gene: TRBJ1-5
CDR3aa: CASSIPFGGNQPQHF

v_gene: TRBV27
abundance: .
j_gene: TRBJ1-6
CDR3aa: CASSFRTDNSYNSPLHF

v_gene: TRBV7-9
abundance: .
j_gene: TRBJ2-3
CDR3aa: CASSSISGGRGDTQYF

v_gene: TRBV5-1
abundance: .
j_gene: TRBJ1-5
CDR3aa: CASSPGTGLSNQPQHF

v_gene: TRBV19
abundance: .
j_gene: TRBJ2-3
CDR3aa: CASSVAWGLDTQYF

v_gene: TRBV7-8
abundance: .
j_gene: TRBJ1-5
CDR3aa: CASSYEDRRDQPQHF

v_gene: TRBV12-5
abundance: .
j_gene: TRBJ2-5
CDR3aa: CASGLGTGREAQYF

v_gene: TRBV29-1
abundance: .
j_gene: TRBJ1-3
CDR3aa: CSAKTGGSGNTIYF

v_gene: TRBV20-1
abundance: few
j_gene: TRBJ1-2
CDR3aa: CSAVEGGYTF

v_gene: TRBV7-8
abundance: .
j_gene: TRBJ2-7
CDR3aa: CASSPPAGYEQYF

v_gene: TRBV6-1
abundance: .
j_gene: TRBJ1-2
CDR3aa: CASSVHSGTGGHTF

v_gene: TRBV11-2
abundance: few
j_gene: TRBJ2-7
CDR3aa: CASRGRNYEQYF

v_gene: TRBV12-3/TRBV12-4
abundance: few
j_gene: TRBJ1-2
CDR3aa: CASSPGQSGIYGYTF

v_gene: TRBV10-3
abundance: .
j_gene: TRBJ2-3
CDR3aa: CAIRRTIPDTQYF

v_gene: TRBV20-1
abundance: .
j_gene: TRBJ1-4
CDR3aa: CSARDRQGREKLFF

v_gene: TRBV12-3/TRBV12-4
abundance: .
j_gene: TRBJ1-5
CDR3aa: CASSLGRGGNQPQHF

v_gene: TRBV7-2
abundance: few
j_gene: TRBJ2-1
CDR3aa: CASSPLGGWFNEQFF

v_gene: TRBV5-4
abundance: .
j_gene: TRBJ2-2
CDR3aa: CASSLVTGGSGELFF